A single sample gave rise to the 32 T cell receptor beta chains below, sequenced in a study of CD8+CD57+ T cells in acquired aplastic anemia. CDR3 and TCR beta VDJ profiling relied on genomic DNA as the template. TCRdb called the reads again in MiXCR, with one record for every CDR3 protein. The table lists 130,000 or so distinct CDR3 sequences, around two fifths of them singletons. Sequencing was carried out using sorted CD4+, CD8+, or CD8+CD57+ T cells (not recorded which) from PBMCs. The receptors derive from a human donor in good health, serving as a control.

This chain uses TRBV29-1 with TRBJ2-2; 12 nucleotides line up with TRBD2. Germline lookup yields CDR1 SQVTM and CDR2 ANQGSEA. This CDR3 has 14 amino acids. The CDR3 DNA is TGCAGTGCCATAACTAGCGGGGGGACCAGGGAGCTGTTTTTT. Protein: CSAITSGGTRELFF.

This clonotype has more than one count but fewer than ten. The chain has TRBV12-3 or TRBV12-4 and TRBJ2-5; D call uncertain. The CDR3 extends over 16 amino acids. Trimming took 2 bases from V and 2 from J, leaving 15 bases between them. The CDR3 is CASSLISGGRQETQYF. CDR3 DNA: TGTGCCAGCAGTTTAATAAGTGGTGGCCGTCAAGAGACCCAGTACTTC.

The CDR3 nucleotides read TGTGCCACCAGCGGGTGGACAAGGGAGGGTGTAGGCAATCAGCCCCAGCATTTT. As protein: CATSGWTREGVGNQPQHF. This rearrangement joins TRBV15 to TRBJ1-5; possible D gene TRBD1, 5 bases. Germline CDR1 is LNHNV and CDR2 is YYDKDF (reference sequence). This CDR3 is built from 18 residues. Trimming cost V 5 bases and J 2 bases, with 22 bases left between them.

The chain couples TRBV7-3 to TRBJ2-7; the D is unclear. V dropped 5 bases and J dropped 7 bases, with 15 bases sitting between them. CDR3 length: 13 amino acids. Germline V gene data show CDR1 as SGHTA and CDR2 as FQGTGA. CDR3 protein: CASSRVHTGEQYF. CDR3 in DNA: TGTGCCAGCAGCCGAGTACACACCGGGGAGCAGTACTTC.

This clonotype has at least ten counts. The CDR3 loop reads CSASQGGGNTEAFF. DNA of the CDR3: TGCAGTGCTTCCCAAGGGGGGGGGAACACTGAAGCTTTCTTT. This chain links TRBV20-1 with TRBJ1-1; D is possibly TRBD1 (6 bases). Germline V gene data show CDR1 as DFQATT and CDR2 as SNEGSKA (reference sequence). V lost 5 bases and J 1 base, leaving 14 bases between the germline ends. CDR3 size: 14 residues.

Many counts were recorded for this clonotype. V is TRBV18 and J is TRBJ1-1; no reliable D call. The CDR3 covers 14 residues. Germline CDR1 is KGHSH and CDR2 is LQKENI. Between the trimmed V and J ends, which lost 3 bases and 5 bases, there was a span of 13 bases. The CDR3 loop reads CASSPRRGGTEAFF. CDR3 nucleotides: TGTGCCAGCTCACCGAGGAGAGGCGGGACTGAAGCTTTCTTT.

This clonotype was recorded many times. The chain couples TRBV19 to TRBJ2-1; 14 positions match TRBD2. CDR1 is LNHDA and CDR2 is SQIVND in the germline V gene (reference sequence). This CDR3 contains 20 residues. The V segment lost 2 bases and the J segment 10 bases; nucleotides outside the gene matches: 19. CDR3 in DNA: TGTGCCAGTAGTATATGGGGACTAGCGGGAGTAAGGGGGGTCCTTGAGGAGCAGTTCTTC. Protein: CASSIWGLAGVRGVLEEQFF.

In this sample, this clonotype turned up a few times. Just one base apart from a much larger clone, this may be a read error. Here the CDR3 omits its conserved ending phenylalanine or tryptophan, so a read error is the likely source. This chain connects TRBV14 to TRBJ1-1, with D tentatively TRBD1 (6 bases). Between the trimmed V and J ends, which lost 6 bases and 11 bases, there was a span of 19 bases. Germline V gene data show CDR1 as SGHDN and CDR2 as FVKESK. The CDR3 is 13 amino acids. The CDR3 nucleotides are TGTGCCAGCAGTTGGCGGGGGGCGAGCTTGGCTTTCCTT. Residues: CASSWRGASLAFL.

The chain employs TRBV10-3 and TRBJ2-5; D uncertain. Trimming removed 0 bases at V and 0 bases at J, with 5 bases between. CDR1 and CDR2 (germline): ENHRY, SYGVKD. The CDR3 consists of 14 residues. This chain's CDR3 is CAISESPYQETQYF. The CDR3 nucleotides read TGTGCCATCAGTGAGTCCCCGTACCAAGAGACCCAGTACTTC.

The CDR3 DNA sequence: TGCAGCGTTCGTAGCGGGGAATACTCTGGAAACACCATATATTTT. Its translation: CSVRSGEYSGNTIYF. The chain combines TRBV29-1 with TRBJ1-3; no clear D gene. V was pared by 5 bases and J by 0 bases, with 14 bases between. The germline V gene encodes CDR1 SQVTM and CDR2 ANQGSEA. CDR3 length equals 15 residues.

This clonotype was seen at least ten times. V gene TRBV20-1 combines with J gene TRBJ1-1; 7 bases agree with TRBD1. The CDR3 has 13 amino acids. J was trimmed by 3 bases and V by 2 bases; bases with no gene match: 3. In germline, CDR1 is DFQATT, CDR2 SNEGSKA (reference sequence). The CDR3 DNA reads TGCAGTGCTAGAACAGGGGTGGACACTGAAGCTTTCTTT. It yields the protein CSARTGVDTEAFF.

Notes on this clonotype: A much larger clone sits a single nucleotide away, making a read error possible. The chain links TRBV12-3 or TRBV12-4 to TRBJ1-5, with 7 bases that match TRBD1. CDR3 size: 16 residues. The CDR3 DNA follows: TGTGCCAGCCGTTTAGGCGCAGGGGGGAACAATCAGCCCCAGCATTTT. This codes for CASRLGAGGNNQPQHF.

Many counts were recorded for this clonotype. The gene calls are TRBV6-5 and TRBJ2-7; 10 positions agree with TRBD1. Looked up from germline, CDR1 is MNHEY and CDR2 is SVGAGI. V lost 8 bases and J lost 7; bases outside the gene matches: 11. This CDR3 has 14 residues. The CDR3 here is CASGGDRGRGEQYF. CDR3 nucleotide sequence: TGTGCCAGCGGAGGGGACAGGGGACGGGGTGAGCAGTACTTC.

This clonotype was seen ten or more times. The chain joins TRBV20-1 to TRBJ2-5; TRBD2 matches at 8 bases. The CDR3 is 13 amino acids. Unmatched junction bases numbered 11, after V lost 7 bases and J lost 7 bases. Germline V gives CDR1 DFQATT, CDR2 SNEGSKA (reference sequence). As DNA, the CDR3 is TGCAGTGTCCCGTCGGGGGGGCGGGGGACCCAGTACTTC. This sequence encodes CSVPSGGRGTQYF.

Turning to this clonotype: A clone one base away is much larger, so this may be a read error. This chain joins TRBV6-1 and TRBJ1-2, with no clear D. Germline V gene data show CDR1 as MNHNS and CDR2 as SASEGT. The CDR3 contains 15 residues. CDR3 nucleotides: TGTGTCAGCAGTGATTTATCCTTCCCTGGCTATGGCTACACCTTC. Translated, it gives CVSSDLSFPGYGYTF.

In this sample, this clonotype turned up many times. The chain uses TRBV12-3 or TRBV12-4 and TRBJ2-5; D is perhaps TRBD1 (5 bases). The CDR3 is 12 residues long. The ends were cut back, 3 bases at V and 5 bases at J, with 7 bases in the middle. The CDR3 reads CASSFRVETQYF. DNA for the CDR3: TGTGCCAGCAGTTTCAGGGTGGAGACCCAGTACTTC.

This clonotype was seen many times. The CDR3 region has the DNA TGTGCCAGCACCCAGGGAGATAGGGAGCAGTACTTC. Its protein is CASTQGDREQYF. The chain recombines TRBV6-1 with TRBJ2-7; D may be TRBD1 or TRBD2 (5 bases each). V gave up 7 bases and J gave up 7 bases, with 14 bases separating them. The CDR3 sequence is 12 residues long. Germline V gene sequence: CDR1 MNHNS, CDR2 SASEGT.

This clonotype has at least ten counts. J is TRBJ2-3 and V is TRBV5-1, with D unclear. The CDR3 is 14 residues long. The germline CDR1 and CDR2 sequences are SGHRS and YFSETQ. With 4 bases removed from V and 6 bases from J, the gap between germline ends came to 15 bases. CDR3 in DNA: TGCGCCAGCAGCGTTGGCACCCGGTCCGATACGCAGTATTTT. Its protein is CASSVGTRSDTQYF.

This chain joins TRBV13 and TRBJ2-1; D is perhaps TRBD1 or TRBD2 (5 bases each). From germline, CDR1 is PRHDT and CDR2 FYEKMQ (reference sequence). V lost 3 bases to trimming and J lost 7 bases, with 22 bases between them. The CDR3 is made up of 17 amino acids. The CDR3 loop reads CASSFLLTRGVGNEQFF. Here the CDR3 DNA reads TGTGCCAGCAGCTTCCTACTAACTAGGGGAGTCGGTAATGAGCAGTTCTTC.

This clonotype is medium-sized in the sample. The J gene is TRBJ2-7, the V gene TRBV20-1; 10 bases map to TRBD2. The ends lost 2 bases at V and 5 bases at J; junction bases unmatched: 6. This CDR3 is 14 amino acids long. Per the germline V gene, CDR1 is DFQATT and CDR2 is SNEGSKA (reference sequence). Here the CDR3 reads CSARRASGSNEQYF. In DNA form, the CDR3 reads TGCAGTGCTAGACGGGCTAGCGGGAGCAACGAGCAGTACTTC.

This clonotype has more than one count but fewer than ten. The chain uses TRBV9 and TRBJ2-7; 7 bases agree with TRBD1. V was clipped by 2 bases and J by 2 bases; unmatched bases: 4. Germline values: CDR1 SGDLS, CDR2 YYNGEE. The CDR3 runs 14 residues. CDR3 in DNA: TGTGCCAGCAGCGTGGGGCAGGGGGCCTACGAGCAGTACTTC. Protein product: CASSVGQGAYEQYF. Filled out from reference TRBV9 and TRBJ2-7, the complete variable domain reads DSGVTQTPKHLITATGQRVTLRCSPRSGDLSVYWYQQSLDQGLQFLIQYYNGEERAKGNILERFSAQQFPDLHSELNLSSLELGDSALYFCASSVGQGAYEQYFGPGTRLTVT.

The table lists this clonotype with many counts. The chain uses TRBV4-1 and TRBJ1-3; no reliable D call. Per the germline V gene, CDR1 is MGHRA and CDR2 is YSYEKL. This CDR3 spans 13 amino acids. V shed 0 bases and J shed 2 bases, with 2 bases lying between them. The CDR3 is CASSQDPGNTIYF. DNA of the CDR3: TGCGCCAGCAGCCAAGATCCTGGAAACACCATATATTTT.

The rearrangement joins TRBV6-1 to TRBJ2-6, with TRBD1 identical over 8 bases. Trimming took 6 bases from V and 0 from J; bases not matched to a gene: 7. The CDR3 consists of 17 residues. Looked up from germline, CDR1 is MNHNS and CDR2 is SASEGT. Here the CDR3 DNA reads TGTGCCAGCAGAACCGGGACAGGCTTCTCTGGGGCCAACGTCCTGACTTTC. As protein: CASRTGTGFSGANVLTF.

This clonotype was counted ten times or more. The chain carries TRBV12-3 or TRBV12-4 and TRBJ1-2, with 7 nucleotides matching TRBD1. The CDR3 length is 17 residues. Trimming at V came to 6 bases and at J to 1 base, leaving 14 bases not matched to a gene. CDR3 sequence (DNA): TGTGCCAGCAGACGTGGACAGGTCGCACAACTTAACTATGGCTACACCTTC. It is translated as CASRRGQVAQLNYGYTF.

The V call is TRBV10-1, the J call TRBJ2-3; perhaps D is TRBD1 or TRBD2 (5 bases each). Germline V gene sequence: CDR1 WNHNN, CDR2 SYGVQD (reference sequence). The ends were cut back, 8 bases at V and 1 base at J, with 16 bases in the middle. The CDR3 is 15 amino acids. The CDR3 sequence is CASSRDHLRTDTQYF. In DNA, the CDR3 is TGCGCCAGCTCTAGGGACCACCTTCGCACAGATACGCAGTATTTT.

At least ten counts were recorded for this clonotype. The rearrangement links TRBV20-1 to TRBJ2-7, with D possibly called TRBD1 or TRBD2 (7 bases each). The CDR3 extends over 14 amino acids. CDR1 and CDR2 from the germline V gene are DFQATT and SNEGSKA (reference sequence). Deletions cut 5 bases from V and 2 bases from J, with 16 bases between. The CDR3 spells CSAGGRGTAYEQYF. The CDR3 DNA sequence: TGCAGTGCTGGAGGGAGGGGGACAGCCTACGAGCAGTACTTC.

The CDR3 region is CASSDGEYNYGYTF. CDR3 nucleotides: TGTGCCAGCAGTGACGGGGAGTACAACTATGGCTACACCTTC. V usage is TRBV2 and J usage is TRBJ1-2; D gene unclear. This CDR3 has 14 amino acids. Germline assignment: CDR1 SNHLY and CDR2 FYNNEI. V lost 3 bases and J lost 2, with 10 bases in between.

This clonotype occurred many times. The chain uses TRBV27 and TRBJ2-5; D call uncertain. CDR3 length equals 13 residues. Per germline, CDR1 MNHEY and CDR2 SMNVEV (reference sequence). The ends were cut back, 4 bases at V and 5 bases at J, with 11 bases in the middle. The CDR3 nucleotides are TGTGCCAGCAGTTCCGACTCCCGTGAGACCCAGTACTTC. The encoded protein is CASSSDSRETQYF.

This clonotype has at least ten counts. CDR3: CASSLQNTGELFF. The DNA of the CDR3 is TGCGCCAGCAGCTTACAGAACACCGGGGAGCTGTTTTTT. The gene calls are TRBV5-1 and TRBJ2-2; no reliable D call. Germline-derived CDR1 and CDR2 are SGHRS and YFSETQ. The CDR3 consists of 13 residues. Trimming left V 2 bases short and J 1 base short, with 3 bases between.

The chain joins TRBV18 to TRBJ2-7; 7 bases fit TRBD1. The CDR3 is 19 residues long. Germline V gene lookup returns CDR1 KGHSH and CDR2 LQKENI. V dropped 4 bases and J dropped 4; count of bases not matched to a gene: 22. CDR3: CASSLLQGVPEITGYEQYF. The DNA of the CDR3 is TGTGCCAGCTCACTACTCCAGGGGGTGCCTGAAATAACGGGGTACGAGCAGTACTTC. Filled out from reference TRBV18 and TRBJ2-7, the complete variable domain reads NAGVMQNPRHLVRRRGQEARLRCSPMKGHSHVYWYRQLPEEGLKFMVYLQKENIIDESGMPKERFSAEFPKEGPSILRIQQVVRGDSAAYFCASSLLQGVPEITGYEQYFGPGTRLTVT.

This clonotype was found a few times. This chain's CDR3 is CASRPRQDIYNEQFF. CDR3 sequence (DNA): TGTGCCAGCAGACCTCGACAGGACATTTACAATGAGCAGTTCTTC. The chain carries TRBV11-1 and TRBJ2-1, with D possibly being TRBD1 (6 bases). V lost 6 bases, J lost 4 bases, and 16 bases lay in between. CDR3 length: 15 amino acids. The germline CDR1 and CDR2 sequences are SGHAT and FQDESV (reference sequence).

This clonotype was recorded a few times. CDR3 sequence (DNA): TGTGCCAGCAGTCCTCCCAGTGAACCTGAAGCTTTCTTT. Encoded protein: CASSPPSEPEAFF. The rearrangement joins TRBV28 to TRBJ1-1; D unresolved. V lost 5 bases to trimming and J lost 6 bases, with 13 bases between them. This CDR3 spans 13 amino acids. The germline CDR1 and CDR2 sequences are MDHEN and SYDVKM.